The 22 T cell receptor beta chains reported below all come from one sample, sequenced in a study of blood T cell repertoires in COVID-19. Assay used: immunoSEQ multiplex PCR; TCRdb lists only in-frame clones, some missing. The repertoire holds over 120,000 clones, with roughly 88% as singletons. Sequencing was done on a sample of peripheral blood. Receptors were obtained from a man in his sixties with active or convalescent COVID-19.

CDR3 sequence reads: CASSPDYATEAFF. The CDR3 DNA is TGTGCCAGCAGCCCCGACTATGCCACTGAAGCTTTCTTT. The rearrangement links TRBV7-2 to TRBJ1-1; D unresolved. Trimming took 5 bases from V and 4 from J, leaving 11 bases between them. Germline assignment: CDR1 SGHTA and CDR2 FQGNSA. CDR3 length equals 13 residues.

J is TRBJ2-3 and V is TRBV12-3 or TRBV12-4, with D possibly TRBD2 on 6 matching bases. This CDR3 spans 13 amino acids. V dropped 6 bases and J dropped 2 bases, with 9 bases sitting between them. CDR3 sequence reads: CASSRGNTDTQYF. CDR3 sequence (DNA): TGTGCCAGCAGCCGGGGGAACACAGATACGCAGTATTTT.

The rearrangement uses TRBV4-1 and TRBJ1-2, with 9 bases lining up with TRBD1. There are 17 residues in the CDR3. The V segment lost 0 bases and the J segment 7 bases; nucleotides outside the gene matches: 12. Germline V gene lookup returns CDR1 MGHRA and CDR2 YSYEKL. The CDR3 DNA follows: TGCGCCAGCAGCCAAGAATTACAGGGGGCTTATCTAGGTGGCTACACCTTC. Protein: CASSQELQGAYLGGYTF.

This sequence joins TRBV19 and TRBJ1-2; possible D gene TRBD1, 6 bases. The CDR3 is 16 residues long. With 3 bases removed from V and 7 bases from J, the gap between germline ends came to 21 bases. Germline V gene data show CDR1 as LNHDA and CDR2 as SQIVND (reference sequence). The CDR3 DNA reads TGTGCCAGTAGTATGGGGAACAGGGCGTCCCCCGGTGGCTACACCTTC. Residues: CASSMGNRASPGGYTF.

This clone was seen a handful of times. The chain links TRBV5-1 to TRBJ1-1; D gene uncertain. Germline lookup yields CDR1 SGHRS and CDR2 YFSETQ. CDR3 size: 14 residues. Trimming stripped 1 base from V and 6 bases from J, with 13 bases between. In DNA, the CDR3 is TGCGCCAGCAGCTTGACTACAGATAGCGCTGAAGCTTTCTTT. This translates into CASSLTTDSAEAFF.

The chain combines TRBV14 with TRBJ2-7; D perhaps matches TRBD2 (7 bases). Trimming pared 0 bases from V and 6 bases from J, leaving 21 bases between. Germline values: CDR1 SGHDN, CDR2 FVKESK. The CDR3 runs 17 residues. CDR3 nucleotides: TGTGCCAGCAGCCAAGACAGAGGCGGGGGCCCGGGGGGCGAGCAGTACTTC. Translating it yields CASSQDRGGGPGGEQYF.

This chain joins TRBV27 and TRBJ1-2, with D possibly matching TRBD1 (6 bases). Germline V gives CDR1 MNHEY, CDR2 SMNVEV (reference sequence). Trimming cost V 3 bases and J 5 bases, with 16 bases left between them. CDR3 length equals 15 residues. The CDR3 is CASSFRRTVLYGYTF. CDR3 nucleotides: TGTGCCAGCAGTTTCCGTCGGACAGTCTTATATGGCTACACCTTC.

CDR3: CAISDSKTGSGGYTF. DNA for the CDR3: TGTGCCATCAGTGATTCTAAAACAGGGTCCGGTGGCTACACCTTC. The chain carries TRBV10-3 and TRBJ1-2; a weak D match, TRBD1 (6 bases). The CDR3 extends over 15 amino acids. Germline CDR1 is ENHRY and CDR2 is SYGVKD. Trimming took 3 bases from V and 7 from J, leaving 18 bases between them.

Of note for this clone: A read error may produce the germline difference seen at one junction end. V is TRBV28 and J is TRBJ2-1, with D hard to call. Germline V gene sequence: CDR1 MDHEN, CDR2 SYDVKM. The length of the CDR3 is 16 residues. CDR3 region: CASSIWSGSSYNEQFF. The CDR3 DNA is TGTGCCAGCAGTATATGGTCCGGTAGCTCCTACAATGAGCAGTTCTTC.

The chain recombines TRBV21-1 with TRBJ2-1; whether TRBD2, the table's D call, matches the DNA was not checked. TRBV21-1 is designated a pseudogene. This CDR3 comprises 17 residues. DNA of the CDR3: TGTGCCATCCGGCGGCGGGGTCGGTGCGGGGCGAACAATGAGCAGTTCTTC. It encodes CAIRRRGRCGANNEQFF.

The V gene is TRBV14, the J gene TRBJ1-6; 7 bases align to TRBD1. V was clipped by 4 bases and J by 2 bases; unmatched bases: 2. The CDR3 runs 15 residues. CDR1 and CDR2 (germline): SGHDN, FVKESK. The CDR3 loop reads CASSLQGAYNSPLHF. The DNA of the CDR3 is TGTGCCAGCAGCCTCCAGGGGGCCTATAATTCACCCCTCCACTTT.

This chain joins TRBV28 and TRBJ1-5; a possible D gene is TRBD1 (6 bases). The V gene lost 6 bases and the J gene lost 5 bases, with 17 bases spanning the gap. CDR3 size: 15 residues. Germline V gene lookup returns CDR1 MDHEN and CDR2 SYDVKM. The CDR3 protein is CASRPTGLGDQPQHF. The CDR3 DNA follows: TGTGCCAGCAGGCCAACAGGGTTAGGAGATCAGCCCCAGCATTTT.

This clone showed up just a few times. The chain couples TRBV3-1 (or the pseudogene TRBV3-2) to TRBJ2-7, with 9 positions matching TRBD2. Trimming at V came to 4 bases and at J to 3 bases, leaving 7 bases not matched to a gene. The CDR3 is 15 amino acids. Germline V CDR1 and CDR2: LGHDT, YNNKEL (reference sequence). As DNA, the CDR3 is TGTGCCAGCAGCCCAGCGGGGGGACCGCTCTACGAGCAGTACTTC. The encoded protein is CASSPAGGPLYEQYF.

The CDR3 protein is CAWSVRGKTNSPLHF. The CDR3 nucleotides read TGTGCCTGGAGTGTACGGGGGAAAACTAATTCACCCCTCCACTTT. V is TRBV30 and J is TRBJ1-6, with a tentative D call TRBD1 (5 bases). Deletions cut 0 bases from V and 6 bases from J, with 12 bases between. Germline CDR1 and CDR2: GTSNPN and SVGIG (reference sequence). The CDR3 sequence is 15 residues long.

The DNA of the CDR3 is TGTGCCAGCAGCCCTACAGGGATAGCTAATTCACCCCTCCACTTT. Translating it yields CASSPTGIANSPLHF. V and J are TRBV3-1 (or the pseudogene TRBV3-2) and TRBJ1-6; TRBD1 is a possible D gene (6 bases). Trimming removed 4 bases from V and 6 bases from J, with 13 bases in between. Germline-derived CDR1 and CDR2 are LGHDT and YNNKEL (reference sequence). The CDR3 length is 15 residues.

V gene TRBV10-3 combines with J gene TRBJ2-7; 9 bases are shared with TRBD2. The J segment lost 6 bases and the V segment lost 2 bases, leaving 8 bases of the junction unmatched. The CDR3 runs to 15 residues. CDR1 is ENHRY, CDR2 SYGVKD, per germline. As DNA, the CDR3 is TGTGCCATCAGTGAGGGGCTAGCGGGAAAGGGCGAGCAGTACGTC. It codes for CAISEGLAGKGEQYV.

The chain combines TRBV27 with TRBJ1-1; 7 nucleotides agree with TRBD1. CDR1 is MNHEY, CDR2 SMNVEV, per germline (reference sequence). Germline trimming cut 8 bases from V and 9 bases from J; bases unmatched to any gene: 6. The length of the CDR3 is 11 residues. CDR3: CASGTGDKAFF. The CDR3 nucleotides read TGTGCCAGCGGAACAGGGGACAAAGCTTTCTTT.

The chain recombines TRBV2 with TRBJ2-5; 7 bases align to TRBD2. The V gene end was trimmed by 7 bases and the J gene end by 5 bases; junction bases not matched to a gene: 7. The CDR3 is 13 residues long. Germline lookup yields CDR1 SNHLY and CDR2 FYNNEI. The CDR3 sequence: CASNRLAGETQYF. The CDR3 DNA follows: TGTGCCAGCAATCGACTAGCAGGGGAGACCCAGTACTTC.

This chain links TRBV18 with TRBJ1-1; D is possibly TRBD1 (5 bases). Looked up from germline, CDR1 is KGHSH and CDR2 is LQKENI. The CDR3 runs 12 residues. V lost 3 bases to trimming and J lost 9 bases, with 11 bases between them. CDR3 in amino acids: CASSPQNRQAFF. The CDR3, as DNA: TGTGCCAGCTCACCGCAGAACAGGCAAGCTTTCTTT.

The chain uses TRBV5-1 and TRBJ1-4, with 8 positions matching TRBD1. Losses at the gene ends were 3 bases for V and 5 bases for J; bases not matched to a gene: 3. The CDR3 runs 14 residues. The germline V gene has CDR1 SGHRS and CDR2 YFSETQ. As DNA, the CDR3 is TGCGCCAGCAGCTACGGGGACAGGAATGAAAAACTGTTTTTT. Protein: CASSYGDRNEKLFF.

V gene TRBV10-3 combines with J gene TRBJ1-2; TRBD1 is a possible D gene (5 bases). Germline CDR1 is ENHRY and CDR2 is SYGVKD. V was shortened by 6 bases and J by 4 bases, with 9 bases between the two germline ends. The CDR3 sequence is 12 residues long. The DNA for the CDR3 is TGTGCCATCAGGGACACCGGCTATGGCTACACCTTC. It codes for CAIRDTGYGYTF.

This chain uses TRBV19 with TRBJ2-7; TRBD1 might be the D (5 bases). Germline loops: CDR1 LNHDA, CDR2 SQIVND (reference sequence). The CDR3 runs 13 residues. Trimming left V 3 bases short and J 2 bases short, with 8 bases between. The CDR3 region has the DNA TGTGCCAGTAGTATGGGGCAAACCTACGAGCAGTACGTC. Translation gives CASSMGQTYEQYV.